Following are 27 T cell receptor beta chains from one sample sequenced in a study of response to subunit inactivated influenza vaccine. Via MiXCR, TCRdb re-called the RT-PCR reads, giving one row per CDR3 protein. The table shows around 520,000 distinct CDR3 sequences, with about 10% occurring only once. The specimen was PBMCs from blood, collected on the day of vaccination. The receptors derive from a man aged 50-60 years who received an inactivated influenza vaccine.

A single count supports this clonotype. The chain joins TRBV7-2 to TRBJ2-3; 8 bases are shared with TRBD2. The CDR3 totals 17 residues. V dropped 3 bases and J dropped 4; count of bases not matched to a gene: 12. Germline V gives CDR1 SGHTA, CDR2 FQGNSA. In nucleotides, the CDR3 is TGTGCCAGCAGCTTCCCCCTCGCGGGGGGCCTCGCAGATACGCAGTATTTT. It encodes CASSFPLAGGLADTQYF.

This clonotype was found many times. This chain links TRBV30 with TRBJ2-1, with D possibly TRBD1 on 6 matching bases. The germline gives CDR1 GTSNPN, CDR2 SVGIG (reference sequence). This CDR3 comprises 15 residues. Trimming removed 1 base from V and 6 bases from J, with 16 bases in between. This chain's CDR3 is CAWSEAGTRLNEQFF. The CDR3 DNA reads TGTGCCTGGAGTGAGGCCGGGACACGCCTCAATGAGCAGTTCTTC.

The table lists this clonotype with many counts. CDR3 sequence (DNA): TGTGCCAGCGGTCGCACCACAGGGCTGGGGCCCGAAAAACTGTTTTTT. Translating it yields CASGRTTGLGPEKLFF. This sequence joins TRBV12-3 or TRBV12-4 and TRBJ1-4; tentatively, D is TRBD1 (6 bases). CDR3 length: 16 amino acids. The V and J ends lost 8 bases and 8 bases respectively, with 24 bases between them.

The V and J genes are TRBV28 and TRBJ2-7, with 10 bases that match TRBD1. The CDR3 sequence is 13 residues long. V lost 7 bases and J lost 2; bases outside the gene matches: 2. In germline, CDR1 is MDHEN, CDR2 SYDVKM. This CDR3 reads CASKDRGTYEQYF. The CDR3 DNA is TGTGCCAGCAAGGACAGGGGGACCTACGAGCAGTACTTC.

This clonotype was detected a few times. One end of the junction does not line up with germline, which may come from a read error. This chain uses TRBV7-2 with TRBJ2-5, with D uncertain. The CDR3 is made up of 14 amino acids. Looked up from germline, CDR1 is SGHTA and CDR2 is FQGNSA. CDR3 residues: CASSLGGSQGTQYF. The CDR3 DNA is TGTGCCAGCAGCTTAGGAGGCAGCCAAGGGACCCAGTACTTC.

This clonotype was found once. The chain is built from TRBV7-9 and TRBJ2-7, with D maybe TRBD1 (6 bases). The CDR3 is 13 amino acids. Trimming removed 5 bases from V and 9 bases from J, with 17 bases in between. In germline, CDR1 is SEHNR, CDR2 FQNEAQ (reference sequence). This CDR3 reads CASSLNYKGGQYF. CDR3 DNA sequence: TGTGCCAGCAGCCTCAATTACAAAGGGGGGCAGTACTTC.

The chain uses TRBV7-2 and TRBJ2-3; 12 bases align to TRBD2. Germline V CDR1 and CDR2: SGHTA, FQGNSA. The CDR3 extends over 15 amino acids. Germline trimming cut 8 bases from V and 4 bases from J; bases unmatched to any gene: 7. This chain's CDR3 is CASGLAGGPADTQYF. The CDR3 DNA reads TGTGCCAGCGGCCTAGCGGGAGGGCCGGCAGATACGCAGTATTTT.

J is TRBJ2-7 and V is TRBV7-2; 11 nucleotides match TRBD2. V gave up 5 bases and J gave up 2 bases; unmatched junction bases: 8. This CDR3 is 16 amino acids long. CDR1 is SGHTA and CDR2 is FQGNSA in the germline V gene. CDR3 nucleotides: TGTGCCAGCAGCATGGGACTAGCGGAGAGGGCCTACGAGCAGTACTTC. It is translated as CASSMGLAERAYEQYF.

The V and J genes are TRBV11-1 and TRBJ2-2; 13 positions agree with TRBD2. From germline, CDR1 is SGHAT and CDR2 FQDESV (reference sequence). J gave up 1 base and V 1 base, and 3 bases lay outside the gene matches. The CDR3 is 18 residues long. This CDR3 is CASSLGLAGGQNTGELFF. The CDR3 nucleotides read TGTGCCAGCAGCTTAGGACTAGCGGGGGGCCAGAACACCGGGGAGCTGTTTTTT.

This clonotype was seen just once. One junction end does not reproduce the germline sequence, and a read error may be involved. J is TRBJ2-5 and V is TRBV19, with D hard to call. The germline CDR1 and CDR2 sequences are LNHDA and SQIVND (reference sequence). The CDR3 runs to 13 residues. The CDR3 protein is CASSPNQRSPVHF. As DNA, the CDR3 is TGTGCCAGTAGTCCCAACCAAAGGAGCCCGGTCCACTTC.

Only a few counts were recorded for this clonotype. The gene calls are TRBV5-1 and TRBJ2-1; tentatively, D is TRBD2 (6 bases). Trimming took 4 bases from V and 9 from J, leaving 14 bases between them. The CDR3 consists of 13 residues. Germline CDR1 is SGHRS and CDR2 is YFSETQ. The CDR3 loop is CASSIGTRSEQFF. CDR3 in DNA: TGCGCCAGCAGCATCGGGACTCGAAGTGAGCAGTTCTTC. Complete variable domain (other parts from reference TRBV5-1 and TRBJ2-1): KAGVTQTPRYLIKTRGQQVTLSCSPISGHRSVSWYQQTPGQGLQFLFEYFSETQRNKGNFPGRFSGRQFSNSRSEMNVSTLELGDSALYLCASSIGTRSEQFFGPGTRLTVL.

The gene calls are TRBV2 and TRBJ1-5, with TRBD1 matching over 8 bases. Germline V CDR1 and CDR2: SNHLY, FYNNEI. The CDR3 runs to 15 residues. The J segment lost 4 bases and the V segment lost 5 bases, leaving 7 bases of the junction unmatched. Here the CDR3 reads CASSRQGSLNQPQHF. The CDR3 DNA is TGTGCCAGCAGTAGACAGGGGAGTCTAAATCAGCCCCAGCATTTT.

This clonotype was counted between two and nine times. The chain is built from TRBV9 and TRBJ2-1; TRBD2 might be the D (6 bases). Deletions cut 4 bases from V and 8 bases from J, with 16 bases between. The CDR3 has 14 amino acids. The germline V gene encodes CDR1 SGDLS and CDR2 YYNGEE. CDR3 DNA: TGTGCCAGCAGCATGAGCGGAGCGGGTGATGAGCAGTTCTTC. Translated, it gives CASSMSGAGDEQFF. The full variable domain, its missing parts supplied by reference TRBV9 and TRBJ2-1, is DSGVTQTPKHLITATGQRVTLRCSPRSGDLSVYWYQQSLDQGLQFLIQYYNGEERAKGNILERFSAQQFPDLHSELNLSSLELGDSALYFCASSMSGAGDEQFFGPGTRLTVL.

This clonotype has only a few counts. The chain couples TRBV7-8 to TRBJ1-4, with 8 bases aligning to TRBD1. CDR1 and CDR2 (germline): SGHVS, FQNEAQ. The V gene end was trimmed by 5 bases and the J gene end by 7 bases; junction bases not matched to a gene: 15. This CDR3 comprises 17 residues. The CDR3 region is CASSPPISDREGEKLFF. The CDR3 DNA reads TGTGCCAGCAGCCCACCAATTTCGGACAGGGAGGGTGAAAAACTGTTTTTT.

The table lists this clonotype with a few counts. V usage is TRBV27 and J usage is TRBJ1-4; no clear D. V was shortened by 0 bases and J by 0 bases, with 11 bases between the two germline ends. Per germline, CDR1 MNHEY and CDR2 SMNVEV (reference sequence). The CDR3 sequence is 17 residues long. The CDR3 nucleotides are TGTGCCAGCAGTTTATCGTCGAGACTCGCAACTAATGAAAAACTGTTTTTT. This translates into CASSLSSRLATNEKLFF.

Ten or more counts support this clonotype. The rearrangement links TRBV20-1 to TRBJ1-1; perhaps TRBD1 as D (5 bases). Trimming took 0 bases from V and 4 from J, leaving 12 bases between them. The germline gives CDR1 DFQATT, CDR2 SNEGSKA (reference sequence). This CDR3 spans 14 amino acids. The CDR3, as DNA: TGCAGTGCTAGAGACGCAAGGGGACGCACTGAAGCTTTCTTT. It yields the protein CSARDARGRTEAFF.

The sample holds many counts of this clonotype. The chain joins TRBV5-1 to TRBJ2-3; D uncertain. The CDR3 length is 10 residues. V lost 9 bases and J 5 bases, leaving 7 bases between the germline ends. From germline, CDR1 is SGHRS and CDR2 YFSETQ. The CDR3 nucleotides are TGCGCCACAGAGGAAGATACGCAGTATTTT. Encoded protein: CATEEDTQYF. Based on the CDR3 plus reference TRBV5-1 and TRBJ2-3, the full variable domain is KAGVTQTPRYLIKTRGQQVTLSCSPISGHRSVSWYQQTPGQGLQFLFEYFSETQRNKGNFPGRFSGRQFSNSRSEMNVSTLELGDSALYLCATEEDTQYFGPGTRLTVL.

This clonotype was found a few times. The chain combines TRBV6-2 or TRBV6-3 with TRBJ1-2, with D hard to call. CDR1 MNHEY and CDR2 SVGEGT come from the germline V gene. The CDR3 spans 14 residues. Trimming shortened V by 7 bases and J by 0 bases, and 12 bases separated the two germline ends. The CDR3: CASIPDSANYGYTF. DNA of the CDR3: TGTGCCAGCATCCCGGACTCAGCTAACTATGGCTACACCTTC.

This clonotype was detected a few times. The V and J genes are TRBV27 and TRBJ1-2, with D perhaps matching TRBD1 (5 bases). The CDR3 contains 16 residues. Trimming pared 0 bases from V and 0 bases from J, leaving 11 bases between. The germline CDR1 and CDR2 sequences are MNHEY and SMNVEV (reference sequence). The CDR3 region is CASSLSAGPTNYGYTF. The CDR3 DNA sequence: TGTGCCAGCAGTTTATCAGCAGGGCCCACTAACTATGGCTACACCTTC.

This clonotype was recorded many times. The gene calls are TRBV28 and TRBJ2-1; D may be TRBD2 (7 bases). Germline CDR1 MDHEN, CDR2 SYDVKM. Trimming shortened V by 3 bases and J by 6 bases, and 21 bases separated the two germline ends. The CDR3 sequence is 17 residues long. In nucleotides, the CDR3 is TGTGCCAGCAGTTTCCCTAGCGGAGGGGGGTATAGCAATGAGCAGTTCTTC. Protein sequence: CASSFPSGGGYSNEQFF.

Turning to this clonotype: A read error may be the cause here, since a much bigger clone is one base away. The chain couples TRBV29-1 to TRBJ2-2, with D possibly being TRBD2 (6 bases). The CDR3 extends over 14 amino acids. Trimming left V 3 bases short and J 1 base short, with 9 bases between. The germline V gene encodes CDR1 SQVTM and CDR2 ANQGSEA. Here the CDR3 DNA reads TGCAGCGTTGATAGTAGCGGGAACACCGGGGAGCTGTTTTTT. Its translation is CSVDSSGNTGELFF.

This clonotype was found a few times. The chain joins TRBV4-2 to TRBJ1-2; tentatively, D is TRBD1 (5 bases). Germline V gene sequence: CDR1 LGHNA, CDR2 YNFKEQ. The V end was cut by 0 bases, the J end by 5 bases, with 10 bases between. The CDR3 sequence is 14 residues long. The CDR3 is CASSQEGRLYGYTF. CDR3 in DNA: TGTGCCAGCAGCCAAGAGGGACGGCTTTATGGCTACACCTTC.

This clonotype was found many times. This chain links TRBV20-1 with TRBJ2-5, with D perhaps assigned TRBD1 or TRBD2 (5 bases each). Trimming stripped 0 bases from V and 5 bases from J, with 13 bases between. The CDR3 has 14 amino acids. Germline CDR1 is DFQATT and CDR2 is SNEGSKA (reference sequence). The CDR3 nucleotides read TGCAGTGCTAGAGATCGGCCGGGGCGGGAGACCCAGTACTTC. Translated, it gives CSARDRPGRETQYF.

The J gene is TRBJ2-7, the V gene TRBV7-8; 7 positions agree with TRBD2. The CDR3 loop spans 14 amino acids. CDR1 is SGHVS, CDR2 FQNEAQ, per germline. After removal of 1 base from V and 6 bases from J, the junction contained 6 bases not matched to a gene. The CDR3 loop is CASSLVSGEGEQYF. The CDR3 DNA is TGTGCCAGCAGCTTAGTTTCGGGGGAGGGCGAGCAGTACTTC.

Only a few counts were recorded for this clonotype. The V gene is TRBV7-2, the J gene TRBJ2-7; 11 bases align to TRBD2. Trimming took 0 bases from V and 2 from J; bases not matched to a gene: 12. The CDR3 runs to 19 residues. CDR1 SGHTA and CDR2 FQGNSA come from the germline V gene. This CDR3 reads CASSLAPPRPLAGAYEQYF. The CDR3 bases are TGTGCCAGCAGCTTAGCGCCCCCACGCCCACTAGCGGGAGCCTACGAGCAGTACTTC.

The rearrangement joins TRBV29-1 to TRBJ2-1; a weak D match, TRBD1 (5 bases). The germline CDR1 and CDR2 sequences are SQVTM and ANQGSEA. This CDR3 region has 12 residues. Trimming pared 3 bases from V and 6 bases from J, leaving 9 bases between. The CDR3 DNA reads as TGCAGCGTTGACAGGGCAGGCAATGAGCAGTTCTTC. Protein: CSVDRAGNEQFF.

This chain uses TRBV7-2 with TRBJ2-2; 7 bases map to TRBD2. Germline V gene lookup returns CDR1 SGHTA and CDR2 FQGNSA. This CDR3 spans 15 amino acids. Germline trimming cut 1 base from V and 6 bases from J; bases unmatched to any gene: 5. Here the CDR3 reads CASSLVVGGPGELFF. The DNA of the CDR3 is TGTGCCAGCAGCTTAGTGGTGGGAGGGCCCGGGGAGCTGTTTTTT.